The T cell receptor (beta chain) under discussion was sequenced for a study of patients and donors after allogeneic stem cell transplantation. TCRdb independently ran MiXCR on the RT-PCR reads; one entry per CDR3 protein. The sample has about 150,000 distinct CDR3 sequences; roughly 22% are singletons. Trimming removed 3 bases from V and 4 bases from J; junction bases left unmatched: 7. Germline CDR1 reads SGHRS; CDR2 reads YFSETQ. There are 16 residues in the CDR3. This clonotype has just a few counts. The sequenced sample was blood, either unsorted or a sorted T cell fraction (not recorded which). V usage is TRBV5-1 and J usage is TRBJ2-1, with 10 bases identical to TRBD2. This TCR came from a human donor who was either an allogeneic HSCT recipient or a stem cell or donor lymphocyte infusion donor (not recorded which). It is not recorded whose cells these are; they may come from a transplant donor. Here the CDR3 reads CASSSNLAGEYNEQFF. Here the CDR3 DNA reads TGCGCCAGCAGCTCTAACCTAGCGGGGGAGTACAATGAGCAGTTCTTC.